The TCR beta chain under discussion was sequenced for a study of T cells in localized non-small cell lung cancer. Study-wide findings and caveats: Out of the top 100 tumor clones, a median approximately 61 were seen in adjacent lung. Uninvolved nearby lung showed the greatest T cell clonality, exceeding that found in tumor. Greater blood T cell density accompanied longer overall survival. It remains possible that heterogeneity exists, since only one tumor region was sequenced.

Here immunoSEQ multiplex PCR was the method, and the copy in TCRdb shows in-frame clones only, minus some. The sample yields tens of thousands of clones, 91% seen once. Germline V gene sequence: CDR1 SGHRS, CDR2 YFSETQ. The CDR3 is made up of 16 amino acids. With V trimmed by 2 bases and J by 4 bases, 11 bases remained unmatched. A remark on this clone: What it recognizes is unknown.

The receptor was derived from a female donor over 55 with stage II lung adenocarcinoma. The sequenced sample was peripheral blood mononuclear cells, obtained before any cancer treatment. This sequence joins TRBV5-1 and TRBJ1-1, with TRBD1 identical over 7 bases. The CDR3 coding sequence is TGCGCCAGCAGCTTACCGTTGAGACAGGGAATCACTGAAGCTTTCTTT. Translation gives CASSLPLRQGITEAFF. The full variable domain, rest sourced from reference TRBV5-1 and TRBJ1-1, is KAGVTQTPRYLIKTRGQQVTLSCSPISGHRSVSWYQQTPGQGLQFLFEYFSETQRNKGNFPGRFSGRQFSNSRSEMNVSTLELGDSALYLCASSLPLRQGITEAFFGQGTRLTVV.